This TCR beta chain was retrieved from a study of T cell changes during pregnancy in multiple sclerosis. Germline loops: CDR1 MDHEN, CDR2 SYDVKM. V was shortened by 4 bases and J by 5 bases, with 17 bases between the two germline ends. The CDR3 sequence is 15 residues long. Clones were sequenced by immunoSEQ multiplex PCR, and TCRdb holds only the in-frame ones, with some missing. The sample yields tens of thousands of clones, roughly 96% seen once. Sequenced here: peripheral blood, sampled in the second trimester of pregnancy. The gene calls are TRBV28 and TRBJ1-2; D may be TRBD1 (5 bases). The receptor was isolated from a female donor with multiple sclerosis, enrolled in a pregnancy study. This CDR3 is CASSSLRQEGYGYTF. CDR3 nucleotide sequence: TGTGCCAGCAGTTCTCTTAGGCAGGAGGGGTATGGCTACACCTTC.